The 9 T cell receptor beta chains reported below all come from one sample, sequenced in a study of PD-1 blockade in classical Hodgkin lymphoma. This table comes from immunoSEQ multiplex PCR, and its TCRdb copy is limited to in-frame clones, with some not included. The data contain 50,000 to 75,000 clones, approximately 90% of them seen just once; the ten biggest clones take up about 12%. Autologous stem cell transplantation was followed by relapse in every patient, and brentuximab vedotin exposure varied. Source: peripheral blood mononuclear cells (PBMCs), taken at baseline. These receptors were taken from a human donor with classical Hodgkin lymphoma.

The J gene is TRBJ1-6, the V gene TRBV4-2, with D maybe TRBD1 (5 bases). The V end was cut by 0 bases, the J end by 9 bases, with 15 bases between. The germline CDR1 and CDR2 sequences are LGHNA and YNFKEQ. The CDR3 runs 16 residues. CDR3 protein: CASSQDLAGKGSPLHF. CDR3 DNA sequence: TGTGCCAGCAGCCAAGATCTGGCAGGGAAAGGTTCACCCCTCCACTTT.

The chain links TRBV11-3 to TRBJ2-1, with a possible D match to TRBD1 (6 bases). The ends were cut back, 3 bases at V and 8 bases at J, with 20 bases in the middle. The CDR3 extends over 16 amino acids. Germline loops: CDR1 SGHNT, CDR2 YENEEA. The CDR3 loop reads CASSFSTGDYLDEQFF. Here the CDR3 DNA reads TGTGCCAGCAGCTTCTCGACAGGTGACTATCTTGATGAGCAGTTCTTC.

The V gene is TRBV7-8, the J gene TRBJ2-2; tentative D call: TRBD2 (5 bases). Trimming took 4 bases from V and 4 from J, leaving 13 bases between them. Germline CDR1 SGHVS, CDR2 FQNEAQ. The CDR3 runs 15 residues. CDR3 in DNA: TGTGCCAGCAGCTCCGGCGGAGGAAGCACCGGGGAGCTGTTTTTT. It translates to CASSSGGGSTGELFF.

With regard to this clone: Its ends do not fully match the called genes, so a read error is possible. The CDR3 spells CASSLGQGYDGYAF. In DNA form, the CDR3 reads TGTGCCAGCAGCCTCGGACAGGGGTACGATGGCTACGCCTTC. This chain connects TRBV5-6 to TRBJ1-2; 9 nucleotides match TRBD1. Germline V gene data show CDR1 as SGHDT and CDR2 as YYEEEE. This CDR3 is 14 amino acids long.

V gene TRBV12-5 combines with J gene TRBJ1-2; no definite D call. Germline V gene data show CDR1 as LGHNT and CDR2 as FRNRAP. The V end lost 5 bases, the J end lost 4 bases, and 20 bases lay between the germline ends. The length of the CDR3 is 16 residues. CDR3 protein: CASGEPSFGEPYGYTF. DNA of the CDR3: TGTGCTAGTGGTGAACCCTCCTTCGGAGAACCCTATGGCTACACCTTC.

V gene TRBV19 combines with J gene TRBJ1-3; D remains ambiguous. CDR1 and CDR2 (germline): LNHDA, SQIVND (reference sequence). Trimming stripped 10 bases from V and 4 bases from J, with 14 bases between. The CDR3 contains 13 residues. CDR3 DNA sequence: TGTGCCACCGGGATGGGGTCCGGAAACACCATATATTTT. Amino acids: CATGMGSGNTIYF.

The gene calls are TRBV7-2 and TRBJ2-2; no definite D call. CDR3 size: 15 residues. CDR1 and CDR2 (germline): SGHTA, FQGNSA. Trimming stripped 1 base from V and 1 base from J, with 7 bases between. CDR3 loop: CASSLVRRNTGELFF. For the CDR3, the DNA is TGTGCCAGCAGCTTAGTGAGGCGGAACACCGGGGAGCTGTTTTTT.

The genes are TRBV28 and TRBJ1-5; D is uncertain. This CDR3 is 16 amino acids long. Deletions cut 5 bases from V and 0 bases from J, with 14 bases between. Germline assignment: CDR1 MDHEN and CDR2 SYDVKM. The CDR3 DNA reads TGTGCCAGCAGTCGTACCCAGTGGGTTAGCAATCAGCCCCAGCATTTT. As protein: CASSRTQWVSNQPQHF.

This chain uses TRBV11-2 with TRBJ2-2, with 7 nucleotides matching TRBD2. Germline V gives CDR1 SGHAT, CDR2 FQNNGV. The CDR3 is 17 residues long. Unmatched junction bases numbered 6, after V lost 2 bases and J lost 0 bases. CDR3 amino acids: CASSLSLRGSNTGELFF. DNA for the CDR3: TGTGCCAGCAGCTTAAGTTTGCGGGGGTCGAACACCGGGGAGCTGTTTTTT.